This entry describes one T cell receptor (beta chain). CDR1 is SGHRS and CDR2 is YFSETQ in the germline V gene. The CDR3 loop spans 16 amino acids. The ends were cut back, 4 bases at V and 6 bases at J, with 21 bases in the middle. This entry comes from a study of blood T cell repertoires in COVID-19. Study-level information: The United States, Italy and Spain supplied acute and convalescent COVID-19 samples. In each case, the material was cDNA or gDNA derived from T cells, B-cell-depleted T cells, or PBMCs.

In the study's own analysis: Amplifying reference gene primers gave estimates of nucleated cell counts. Assay used: immunoSEQ multiplex PCR; TCRdb lists only in-frame clones, some missing. That table gives V, J and clone size, and the DNA gave D and trimming. The repertoire includes 35,000 to 40,000 clones, 70% to 90% of them detected once, and roughly 12% sits in the top ten. Sequenced sample: peripheral blood. This sequence joins TRBV5-1 and TRBJ2-3; D is perhaps TRBD1 (6 bases). This TCR derives from a man between 60 and 75 years old with active COVID-19. CDR3 sequence (DNA): TGCGCCAGCAGCCCTGCCGGGTTATCAAGGGGGGATACGCAGTATTTT. Translated: CASSPAGLSRGDTQYF.